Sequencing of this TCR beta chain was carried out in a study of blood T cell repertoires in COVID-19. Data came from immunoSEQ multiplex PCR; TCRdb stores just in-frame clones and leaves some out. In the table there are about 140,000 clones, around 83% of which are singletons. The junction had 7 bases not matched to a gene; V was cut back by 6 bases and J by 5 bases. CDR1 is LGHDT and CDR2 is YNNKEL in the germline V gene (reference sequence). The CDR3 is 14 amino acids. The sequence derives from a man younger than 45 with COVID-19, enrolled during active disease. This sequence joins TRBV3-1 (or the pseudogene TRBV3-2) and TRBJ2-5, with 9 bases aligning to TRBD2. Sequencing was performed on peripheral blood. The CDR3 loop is CASRSSGKGETQYF. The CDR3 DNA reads TGTGCCAGCAGGTCTAGCGGGAAGGGGGAGACCCAGTACTTC.